Each of the 18 T cell receptor beta chains below was sequenced from the same sample in a study of blood T cell repertoires in COVID-19. Repertoires were generated with immunoSEQ multiplex PCR, while TCRdb's copy carries only in-frame clones and drops some. The sample contains about 120,000 clones, roughly 91% of which appear only once. The sample taken for sequencing was peripheral blood. These receptors were collected from a human donor with acute or convalescent COVID-19. The donor label of this sample is uncertain.

This clone has just a few counts. This chain connects TRBV6-6 to TRBJ2-6, with 7 bases matching TRBD2. This CDR3 region has 15 residues. J was trimmed by 2 bases and V by 6 bases; bases with no gene match: 4. Germline CDR1 MNHNY, CDR2 SVGAGI (reference sequence). The CDR3 DNA is TGTGCCAGCAGCCGGGGAGGGACTGGGGCCAACGTCCTGACTTTC. Residues: CASSRGGTGANVLTF.

The chain is built from TRBV2 and TRBJ2-3; the match to TRBD1 covers 7 bases. Germline lookup yields CDR1 SNHLY and CDR2 FYNNEI. The CDR3 is 14 residues long. Unmatched junction bases numbered 8, after V lost 1 base and J lost 10 bases. CDR3 residues: CASSEGTGVKSQYF. For the CDR3, the DNA is TGTGCCAGCAGTGAAGGAACAGGGGTTAAGTCGCAGTATTTT.

The V gene is TRBV15, the J gene TRBJ2-7, with D possibly being TRBD1 (6 bases). The CDR3 contains 15 residues. Germline assignment: CDR1 LNHNV and CDR2 YYDKDF (reference sequence). The V end lost 2 bases, the J end lost 0 bases, and 11 bases lay between the germline ends. CDR3 sequence: CATSRKQGYSYEQYF. The CDR3 DNA reads as TGTGCCACCAGCAGAAAACAGGGTTACTCCTACGAGCAGTACTTC.

This clone came up many times. The CDR3 DNA reads as TGCGCCAGCAGCCAAGCGGACAGGGTCCCCAATTCACCCCTCCACTTT. Translated, it gives CASSQADRVPNSPLHF. The chain links TRBV4-3 to TRBJ1-6, with 8 nucleotides matching TRBD1. The CDR3 loop spans 16 amino acids. Trimming cost V 1 base and J 7 bases; bases outside gene matches: 6. Per germline, CDR1 LGHNA and CDR2 YSLEER.

In this sample, this clone turned up a few times. The rearrangement uses TRBV5-4 and TRBJ1-6; 9 nucleotides match TRBD1. J gave up 7 bases and V 5 bases, and 7 bases lay outside the gene matches. The germline V gene has CDR1 SGHNT and CDR2 YYREEE (reference sequence). The CDR3 loop spans 15 amino acids. For the CDR3, the DNA is TGTGCCAGCAGATTACAGGGGGCGGAAAATTCACCCCTCCACTTT. Its translation: CASRLQGAENSPLHF.

V and J are TRBV21-1 and TRBJ2-5; the table's D gene call, TRBD1, was not cross checked with the DNA. TRBV21-1 is classified as a pseudogene. CDR3 length equals 17 residues. The CDR3 is CASSKNYWTRSQETQYF. CDR3 coding DNA: TGTGCCAGCAGCAAAAATTATTGGACACGCTCTCAAGAGACCCAGTACTTC.

In this sample, this clone turned up a few times. The V and J genes are TRBV10-3 and TRBJ1-2, with a tentative D call TRBD1 (6 bases). The CDR3 runs to 16 residues. Trimming cost V 0 bases and J 7 bases, with 18 bases left between them. Germline CDR1 ENHRY, CDR2 SYGVKD. CDR3 DNA sequence: TGTGCCATCAGTGAGTCGTCATTGGGGGGGGCTGTTGGCTACACCTTC. This encodes CAISESSLGGAVGYTF.

The J gene is TRBJ1-3, the V gene TRBV29-1; D remains unclear. CDR3 length equals 13 residues. V was shortened by 3 bases and J by 0 bases, with 6 bases between the two germline ends. CDR1 and CDR2 from the germline V gene are SQVTM and ANQGSEA. The CDR3 region is CSVDRLSGNTIYF. In nucleotides, the CDR3 is TGCAGCGTTGACAGGCTCTCTGGAAACACCATATATTTT.

This sequence joins TRBV7-9 and TRBJ1-1, with 9 bases that match TRBD1. CDR1 and CDR2 from the germline V gene are SEHNR and FQNEAQ (reference sequence). The CDR3 covers 14 residues. With V trimmed by 4 bases and J by 6 bases, 6 bases remained unmatched. CDR3 bases: TGTGCCAGCAGCTGGCCACAGGGGGCACCTGAAGCTTTCTTT. Translation: CASSWPQGAPEAFF.

V usage is TRBV18 and J usage is TRBJ1-1; the D is unclear. CDR1 is KGHSH, CDR2 LQKENI, per germline. Between the trimmed V and J ends, which lost 6 bases and 2 bases, there was a span of 4 bases. This CDR3 has 11 residues. The CDR3 coding sequence is TGTGCCAGCTCCTTTAACACTGAAGCTTTCTTT. Translating gives CASSFNTEAFF.

The chain joins TRBV6-1 to TRBJ1-4, with 9 bases that match TRBD1. CDR1 MNHNS and CDR2 SASEGT come from the germline V gene. The length of the CDR3 is 14 residues. V lost 6 bases and J lost 8; bases outside the gene matches: 7. The CDR3 nucleotides are TGTGCCAGCAGCCTGGGACAGGGTTGGGAAAAACTGTTTTTT. The encoded protein is CASSLGQGWEKLFF.

The chain carries TRBV20-1 and TRBJ2-7; no clear D gene. Germline V gene data show CDR1 as DFQATT and CDR2 as SNEGSKA (reference sequence). The V gene lost 0 bases and the J gene lost 3 bases, with 3 bases spanning the gap. This CDR3 comprises 11 residues. The DNA of the CDR3 is TGCAGTGCTAGAGATAACTACGAGCAGTACTTC. It translates to CSARDNYEQYF.

The CDR3 region is CASSYGSGRMNEQFF. The CDR3 nucleotides are TGTGCCAGCAGTTACGGTAGCGGGAGAATGAATGAGCAGTTCTTC. The chain links TRBV6-5 to TRBJ2-1; 9 nucleotides match TRBD2. This CDR3 is 15 amino acids long. Losses at the gene ends were 2 bases for V and 7 bases for J; bases not matched to a gene: 6. Germline values: CDR1 MNHEY, CDR2 SVGAGI.

The chain has TRBV11-2 and TRBJ1-2; 9 bases are shared with TRBD1. Germline V gene sequence: CDR1 SGHAT, CDR2 FQNNGV. With 4 bases clipped from V and 0 bases from J, the junction kept 3 bases outside the gene matches. CDR3 length equals 15 residues. The CDR3 sequence is CASSSRQGANYGYTF. The CDR3 region has the DNA TGTGCCAGCAGCTCACGACAGGGGGCTAACTATGGCTACACCTTC.

V and J are TRBV9 and TRBJ2-5, with 9 nucleotides matching TRBD1. The CDR3 is made up of 16 amino acids. CDR1 and CDR2 (germline): SGDLS, YYNGEE. J gave up 4 bases and V 0 bases, and 7 bases lay outside the gene matches. The CDR3 DNA reads TGTGCCAGCAGCGTAGCGGCGGGACAGGGTTTAGAGACCCAGTACTTC. Its translation is CASSVAAGQGLETQYF.

V and J are TRBV27 and TRBJ2-1, with 14 nucleotides matching TRBD2. V was pared by 3 bases and J by 2 bases, with 6 bases of the junction left unmatched. This CDR3 has 18 amino acids. The germline CDR1 and CDR2 sequences are MNHEY and SMNVEV (reference sequence). DNA of the CDR3: TGTGCCAGCAGTTTCGACGGACTAGCGGGGGGACCCTACAATGAGCAGTTCTTC. This sequence encodes CASSFDGLAGGPYNEQFF.

This clone was found once. The chain uses TRBV5-4 and TRBJ1-5; tentative D call: TRBD1 (5 bases). V lost 0 bases, J lost 0 bases, and 10 bases lay in between. This CDR3 is 16 amino acids long. Germline V CDR1 and CDR2: SGHNT, YYREEE (reference sequence). The CDR3 loop is CASSLAQGYSNQPQHF. DNA for the CDR3: TGTGCCAGCAGCTTGGCCCAGGGTTATAGCAATCAGCCCCAGCATTTT.

This clone was recorded once. The CDR3 DNA reads as TGCGCCAGCAGCCAAGGACAGGAGTACGAGCAGTACTTC. This translates into CASSQGQEYEQYF. V gene TRBV4-1 combines with J gene TRBJ2-7, with D possibly TRBD1 on 6 matching bases. Germline V lookup: CDR1 MGHRA, CDR2 YSYEKL. The germline V and J ends were trimmed by 1 base and 4 bases, with 8 bases remaining between them. The length of the CDR3 is 13 residues.